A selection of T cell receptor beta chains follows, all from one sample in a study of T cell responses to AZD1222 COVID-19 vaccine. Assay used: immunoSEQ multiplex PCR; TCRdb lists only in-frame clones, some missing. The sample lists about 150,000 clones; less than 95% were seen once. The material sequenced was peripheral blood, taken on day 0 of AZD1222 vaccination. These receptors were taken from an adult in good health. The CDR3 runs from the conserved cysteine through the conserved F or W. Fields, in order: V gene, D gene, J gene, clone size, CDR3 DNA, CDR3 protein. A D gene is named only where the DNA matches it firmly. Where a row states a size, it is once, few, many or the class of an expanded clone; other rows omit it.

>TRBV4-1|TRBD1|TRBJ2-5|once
TGCGCCAGCAGCCAAGCCCGTTGGGACAGCCAAGAGACCCAGTACTTC
CASSQARWDSQETQYF
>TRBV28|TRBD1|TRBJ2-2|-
TGTGCCAGCGGACCTGGCCTTGGGACAGGGGGCTTCGGGGAGCTGTTTTTT
CASGPGLGTGGFGELFF
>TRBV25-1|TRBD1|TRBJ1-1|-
TGTGCCAGCAGTGTCTCAGGGGGCACTGAAGCTTTCTTT
CASSVSGGTEAFF
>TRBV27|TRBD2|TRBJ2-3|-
TGTGCCAGCAGTGTTACTAGCGGAACTCATACGCAGTATTTT
CASSVTSGTHTQYF
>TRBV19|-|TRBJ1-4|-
TGTGCCAGTAGTCTACCGACGGGGGCGAATGAAAAACTGTTTTTT
CASSLPTGANEKLFF
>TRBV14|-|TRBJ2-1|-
TGTGCCAGCAGCCGCGACTACAATGAGCAGTTCTTC
CASSRDYNEQFF
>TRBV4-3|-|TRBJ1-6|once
TGCGCCAGCAGCCAAGTCGTCCAGAAGAGCTCCTATAATTCACCCCTCCACTTT
CASSQVVQKSSYNSPLHF
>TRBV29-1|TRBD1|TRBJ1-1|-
TGCAGCGTTGCCAACAGGGGATTGCACACTGAAGCTTTCTTT
CSVANRGLHTEAFF
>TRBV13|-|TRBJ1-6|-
TGTGCCAGCAGCGAGAGGGGGTCACCCCTCCACTTT
CASSERGSPLHF
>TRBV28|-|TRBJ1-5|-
TGTGCCAGCAGTTTACAGAGACTCAATCAGCCCCAGCATTTT
CASSLQRLNQPQHF
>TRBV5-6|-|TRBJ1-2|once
TGTGCCAGCAGTCACTTGGCAGAGGTTCTTTACTATGGCTACACCTTC
CASSHLAEVLYYGYTF
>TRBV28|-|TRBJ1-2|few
TGTGCCAGCAGTCCACAAAGGGCCCTAACCAGGCTCTATGGCTACACCTTC
CASSPQRALTRLYGYTF
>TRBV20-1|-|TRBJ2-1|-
TGCAGTGCTAGTGCTGCAGGTTTATACAATGAGCAGTTCTTC
CSASAAGLYNEQFF
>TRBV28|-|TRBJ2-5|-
TGTGCCAGCAGACAAACAGGTCAAGAGACCCAGTACTTC
CASRQTGQETQYF
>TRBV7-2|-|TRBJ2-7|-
TGTGCCAGCAGCCTTCCCGAGGGGGGGCTACACTCCTACGAGCAGTACTTC
CASSLPEGGLHSYEQYF
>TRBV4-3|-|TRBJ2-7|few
TGCGCCAGCAGCCAAGACGCGGCGGGACCTCTTTCCTACGAGCAGTACTTC
CASSQDAAGPLSYEQYF
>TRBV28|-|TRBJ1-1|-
TGTGCCAGCATCCCCTCCAGGGGCATGGGCACTGAAGCTTTCTTT
CASIPSRGMGTEAFF
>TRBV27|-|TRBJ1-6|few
TGTGCCAGCAGAACCTCTGGGGGCCTTTTTAGACCAAATTCACCCCTCCACTTT
CASRTSGGLFRPNSPLHF
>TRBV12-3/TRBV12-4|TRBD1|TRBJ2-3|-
TGTGCCAGCAGTTTAAGGACAGGCACGCAGTATTTT
CASSLRTGTQYF
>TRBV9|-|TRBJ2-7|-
TGTGCCAGCAGCGTATCTAGGACAGCTAATACCTACGAGCAGTACTTC
CASSVSRTANTYEQYF
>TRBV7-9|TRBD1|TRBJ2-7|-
TGTGCCAGCAGCGGTCCGGGACAGGCTTACGAGCAGTACTTC
CASSGPGQAYEQYF
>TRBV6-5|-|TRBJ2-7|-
TGTGCCAGCAGTTACTCTCAGGGCACCTACGAGCAGTACTTC
CASSYSQGTYEQYF
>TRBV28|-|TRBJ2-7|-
TGTGCCAGCCGGGACCCTACGGATGAGCAGTACTTC
CASRDPTDEQYF
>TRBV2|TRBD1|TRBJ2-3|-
TGTGCCAGGGGAAGGACAGGGGAGTCAGTTACGCAGTATTTT
CARGRTGESVTQYF
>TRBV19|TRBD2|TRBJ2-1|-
TGTGCCAGTAGTGAGGGACTAGCGGGGATCTACAATGAGCAGTTCTTC
CASSEGLAGIYNEQFF
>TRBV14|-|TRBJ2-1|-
TGTGCCAGCAGGGAAGGGGGACGGAATGAGCAGTTCTTC
CASREGGRNEQFF
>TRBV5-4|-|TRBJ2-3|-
TGTGCCAGCAGCTTTGGTTTTTCGGGTACGCAGTATTTT
CASSFGFSGTQYF
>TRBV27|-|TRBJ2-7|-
TGTGCCAGCAGTTCATCCGGCTCAGCCTACGAGCAGTACTTC
CASSSSGSAYEQYF
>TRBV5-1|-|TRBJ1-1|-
TGCGCCAGCAGTTCGATCAGACAGGTGGGCACTGAAGCTTTCTTT
CASSSIRQVGTEAFF
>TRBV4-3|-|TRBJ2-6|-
TGCGCCAGCAGCCAAGTGACACGAGGGGCCAACGTCCTGACTTTC
CASSQVTRGANVLTF
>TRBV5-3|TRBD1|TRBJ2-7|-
TGTGCCAGAAGCGTACCGGGACAGGGGTGGTACGAGCAGTACTTC
CARSVPGQGWYEQYF
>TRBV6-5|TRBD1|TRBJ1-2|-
TGTGCCAGCAGTTACTCGGGGGCAGGGGGCGCCTATGGCTACACCTTC
CASSYSGAGGAYGYTF
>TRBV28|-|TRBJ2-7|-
TGTGCCAGCAGAGAGGCAGGGTATTCCTACGAGCAGTACTTC
CASREAGYSYEQYF
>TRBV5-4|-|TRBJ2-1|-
TGTGCCAGCAGCCTGGGAAGTCTCTACAATGAGCAGTTCTTC
CASSLGSLYNEQFF
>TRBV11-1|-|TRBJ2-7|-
TGTGCCAGCAGCCCTAGGGGGGTTTACGAGCAGTACTTC
CASSPRGVYEQYF
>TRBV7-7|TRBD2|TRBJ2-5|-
TGTGCCAGCAGCCACGCCGGGACTAGCGGACAAGAGACCCAGTACTTC
CASSHAGTSGQETQYF
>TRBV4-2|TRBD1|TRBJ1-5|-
TGTGCCAGCAGCCATCTCGAGGGACAGGGGTATCAGCCCCAGCATTTT
CASSHLEGQGYQPQHF
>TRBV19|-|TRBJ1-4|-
TGTGCCAGTAGCATTATCCGGACGCCGGGGAATGAAAAACTGTTTTTT
CASSIIRTPGNEKLFF
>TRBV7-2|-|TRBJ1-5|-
TGTGCCAGCAGCTCAATAGGGACGGGGGGTCAGCCCCAGCATTTT
CASSSIGTGGQPQHF
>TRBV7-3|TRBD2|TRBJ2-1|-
TGTGCCAGCAGCTTAACGGCGACTAGCGAACACAATGAGCAGTTCTTC
CASSLTATSEHNEQFF
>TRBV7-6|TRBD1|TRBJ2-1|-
TGTGCCAGCAGCTCCTGGACAGGAAGAAACCCCAATCACAATGAGCAGTTCTTC
CASSSWTGRNPNHNEQFF
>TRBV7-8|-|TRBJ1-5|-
TGTGCCAGCAGCTTAGTAGGGGGACCCCAGCATTTT
CASSLVGGPQHF
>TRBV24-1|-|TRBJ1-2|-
TGTGCCACCAGTGATGAACAGGGATTTAGCTACACCTTC
CATSDEQGFSYTF
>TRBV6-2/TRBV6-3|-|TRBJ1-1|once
TGTGCCAGCAGTTACTCGGCGGTATTGGCTGAAGCTTTCTTT
CASSYSAVLAEAFF
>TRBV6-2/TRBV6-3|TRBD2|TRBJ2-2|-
TGTGCCAGCAGTAAACGACTAGCGGGAGACACCGGGGAGCTGTTTTTT
CASSKRLAGDTGELFF
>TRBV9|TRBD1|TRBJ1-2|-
TGTGCCAGCAGCGCCGACAGGGCGAACTATGGCTACACCTTC
CASSADRANYGYTF
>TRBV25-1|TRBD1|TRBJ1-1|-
TGTGCCAGCAGTGAATGGACAGGGAACACTGAAGCTTTCTTT
CASSEWTGNTEAFF
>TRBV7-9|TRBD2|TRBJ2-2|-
TGTGCCAGCAGCTCGGGACTAGCGGGAGCCGGGGAGCTGTTTTTT
CASSSGLAGAGELFF
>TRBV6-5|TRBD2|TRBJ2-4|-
TGTGCCAGCAGTAGAGGGACTAGCGGTGAGCAGTACTTC
CASSRGTSGEQYF
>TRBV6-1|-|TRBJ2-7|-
TGTGCCAGCAGTCCCCGGGACCCACTCTCCTACGAGCAGTACTTC
CASSPRDPLSYEQYF
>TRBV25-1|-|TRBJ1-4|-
TGTGCCAGCGCTAGCCTCCAGGAGCATAATGAAAAACTGTTTTTT
CASASLQEHNEKLFF
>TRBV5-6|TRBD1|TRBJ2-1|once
TGTGCCAGCAGCTTGGGACAGGGGTACAATGAGCAGTTCTTC
CASSLGQGYNEQFF
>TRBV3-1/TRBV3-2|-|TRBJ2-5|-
TGTGCCAGCAGCCAAGATAGTGGCCCAGGGGAGACCCAGTACTTC
CASSQDSGPGETQYF